One and the same sample provided the 14 T cell receptor beta chains below, sequenced in a study of beta chain features in type 1 diabetes (dated by TCRdb to the late 2010s). Libraries were built with the immunoSEQ multiplex PCR assay. The entire isolated RNA was reverse transcribed using the High Capacity cDNA Reverse Transcription Kit, and thus expressed TCRB transcripts were sequenced. The source is immuneACCESS, and TCRdb retained only in-frame sequences with V and J called. Part of the clones is not carried over; for the studies checked, unresolved V genes explain less than half of this, and the remainder is unexplained. This sample holds more than 150,000 clones; over 7.5% were observed only once. Jointly, the top ten make up roughly 2.5% of the sample. Material: central memory CD4+ T cells from blood. These receptors all stem from a woman aged 18-29 years in good health.

The chain uses TRBV9 and TRBJ1-1, with 7 bases matching TRBD1. Per the germline V gene, CDR1 is SGDLS and CDR2 is YYNGEE. V was clipped by 4 bases and J by 3 bases; unmatched bases: 6. The CDR3 loop spans 14 amino acids. CDR3 DNA: TGTGCCAGCAGCACGGGACAGCCAGACACTGAAGCTTTCTTT. Its translation is CASSTGQPDTEAFF.

In DNA form, the CDR3 reads TGTGCCAGCAGCTTGCTAGACAGGGGCGACTATGGCTACACCTTC. Protein sequence: CASSLLDRGDYGYTF. The chain joins TRBV7-9 to TRBJ1-2; 8 bases are shared with TRBD1. This CDR3 has 15 residues. Germline CDR1 SEHNR, CDR2 FQNEAQ (reference sequence). V lost 3 bases to trimming and J lost 3 bases; unmatched junction nucleotides: 6.

This clone has just a few counts. This rearrangement joins TRBV2 to TRBJ1-1; the D gene is possibly TRBD1 (6 bases). Germline-derived CDR1 and CDR2 are SNHLY and FYNNEI. The CDR3 runs to 15 residues. Trimming left V 7 bases short and J 1 base short, with 16 bases between. CDR3 residues: CASTSETGQNTEAFF. The CDR3 DNA is TGTGCCAGCACCTCAGAGACAGGACAGAACACTGAAGCTTTCTTT.

This clone was seen more than once but under ten times. The rearrangement links TRBV21-1 to TRBJ1-1; the table's D call, TRBD1, was not checked against the DNA. TRBV21-1 is a pseudogene. The CDR3 length is 18 residues. The CDR3 reads CASSNHPTGGRGNTEAFF. The CDR3 DNA reads as TGTGCCAGCAGCAATCATCCGACAGGCGGGCGAGGGAACACTGAAGCTTTCTTT.

The chain couples TRBV30 to TRBJ2-3; 7 nucleotides align to TRBD1. Trimming at V came to 0 bases and at J to 3 bases, leaving 6 bases not matched to a gene. CDR1 and CDR2 from the germline V gene are GTSNPN and SVGIG (reference sequence). The CDR3 sequence is 15 residues long. CDR3 bases: TGTGCCTGGAGTGTAGGAACAGGGGAAACAGATACGCAGTATTTT. This codes for CAWSVGTGETDTQYF.

The V and J genes are TRBV11-2 and TRBJ2-3; 8 bases are a match to TRBD2. V shed 8 bases and J 4 bases; nucleotides not matched to a gene: 8. The CDR3 is 14 amino acids. Germline CDR1 reads SGHAT; CDR2 reads FQNNGV. The DNA of the CDR3 is TGTGCCAGCGACCCGGGAGGGCCGGCAGATACGCAGTATTTT. Amino acid sequence: CASDPGGPADTQYF.

This rearrangement joins TRBV2 to TRBJ2-3; 7 nucleotides align to TRBD2. J was trimmed by 4 bases and V by 6 bases; bases with no gene match: 13. Germline lookup yields CDR1 SNHLY and CDR2 FYNNEI. The CDR3 runs to 16 residues. The CDR3 coding sequence is TGTGCCAGCAGCCGCCGTAATCAGGGAGGGGCAGATACGCAGTATTTT. As protein: CASSRRNQGGADTQYF.

This clone was detected ten times or more. The chain carries TRBV30 and TRBJ2-5; 13 nucleotides agree with TRBD2. Germline CDR1 is GTSNPN and CDR2 is SVGIG (reference sequence). The length of the CDR3 is 14 residues. Losses at the gene ends were 5 bases for V and 4 bases for J; bases not matched to a gene: 4. For the CDR3, the DNA is TGTGCCTGGGCGACTAGCGGGGGGTCAGAGACCCAGTACTTC. This translates into CAWATSGGSETQYF.

The chain has TRBV5-1 and TRBJ2-1, with 9 bases aligning to TRBD2. The CDR3 runs to 14 residues. V dropped 6 bases and J dropped 5; count of bases not matched to a gene: 6. The V gene's germline CDR1 is SGHRS and CDR2 YFSETQ. CDR3 bases: TGCGCCAGCAAGGTAGCGGGGGCTAACAATGAGCAGTTCTTC. It is translated as CASKVAGANNEQFF.

This clone was seen a handful of times. V and J are TRBV4-3 and TRBJ1-1; TRBD1 matches 12 bases. CDR1 and CDR2 (germline): LGHNA, YSLEER. This CDR3 is built from 12 residues. V was pared by 4 bases and J by 9 bases, with 0 bases of the junction left unmatched. The CDR3 coding sequence is TGCGCCAGCAGCCGGGACAGGGGGCAAGCTTTCTTT. Amino acids: CASSRDRGQAFF.

This clone has more than one count but fewer than ten. Its ends do not fully match the called genes, so a read error is possible. The gene calls are TRBV7-7 and TRBJ2-5; TRBD1 aligns across 7 bases. Germline V gene data show CDR1 as SSHAT and CDR2 as FNYEAQ (reference sequence). This CDR3 spans 14 amino acids. The CDR3 region has the DNA TGTGCTAGCAGCCAATGGACAGGACAAGAGACCCAGTACTTC. This sequence encodes CASSQWTGQETQYF.

This clone showed up many times. The CDR3 is CASAPVSYEQYF. CDR3 nucleotides: TGTGCCAGCGCACCGGTATCCTACGAGCAGTACTTC. This sequence joins TRBV7-9 and TRBJ2-7; D remains unclear. V was clipped by 8 bases and J by 1 base, with 9 bases between them. Germline V gene sequence: CDR1 SEHNR, CDR2 FQNEAQ (reference sequence). The CDR3 is made up of 12 amino acids.

This clone occurred a few times. This sequence joins TRBV6-1 and TRBJ1-1; D uncertain. The V end was cut by 11 bases, the J end by 0 bases, with 10 bases between. Germline V lookup: CDR1 MNHNS, CDR2 SASEGT. There are 12 residues in the CDR3. DNA of the CDR3: TGTGCCCTGAGAGGGCTGAACACTGAAGCTTTCTTT. Translation: CALRGLNTEAFF.

This chain joins TRBV27 and TRBJ2-1, with 7 bases lining up with TRBD2. V trimming: 6 bases; J trimming: 4 bases; junction bases outside the gene matches: 6. This CDR3 is 14 amino acids long. Germline values: CDR1 MNHEY, CDR2 SMNVEV (reference sequence). CDR3 DNA sequence: TGTGCCAGCAGGGGAGGGAGGGGTTACAATGAGCAGTTCTTC. This translates into CASRGGRGYNEQFF.